These 29 T cell receptor beta chains were sequenced from one sample in a study of OX40 agonist ivuxolimab in advanced cancers. Some clones are missing from TCRdb's copy, which holds only in-frame ones; the method was immunoSEQ multiplex PCR. The sample has about 74,000 clones; around 89% are singletons. Sequenced here: CD4+ or CD8+ T cells sorted from blood, sampled in a trial of the OX40 agonist ivuxolimab. All receptors derive from an adult with an advanced solid tumor such as melanoma, head and neck, liver or kidney cancer.

V usage is TRBV5-5 and J usage is TRBJ2-7; TRBD2 matches at 10 bases. This CDR3 has 15 residues. Per the germline V gene, CDR1 is SGHKS and CDR2 is YYEKEE (reference sequence). The V segment lost 2 bases and the J segment 7 bases; nucleotides outside the gene matches: 9. The chain's CDR3 is CASSFGLAGVGEQYF. Here the CDR3 DNA reads TGTGCCAGCAGCTTTGGCCTAGCGGGAGTGGGAGAGCAGTACTTC. Together with reference TRBV5-5 and TRBJ2-7, the CDR3 gives the full variable domain: DAGVTQSPTHLIKTRGQQVTLRCSPISGHKSVSWYQQVLGQGPQFIFQYYEKEERGRGNFPDRFSARQFPNYSSELNVNALLLGDSALYLCASSFGLAGVGEQYFGPGTRLTVT.

J is TRBJ2-5 and V is TRBV6-5, with D unresolved. V was clipped by 6 bases and J by 2 bases, with 10 bases between them. The CDR3 loop spans 13 amino acids. Germline V gives CDR1 MNHEY, CDR2 SVGAGI. The CDR3 DNA is TGTGCCAGCAGACGGACGGAGCAAGAGACCCAGTACTTC. It codes for CASRRTEQETQYF.

This clone is a singleton in its sample. The chain joins TRBV2 to TRBJ2-7; 7 bases are a match to TRBD1. Germline V gene sequence: CDR1 SNHLY, CDR2 FYNNEI. The CDR3 is 16 amino acids. J was trimmed by 2 bases and V by 4 bases; bases with no gene match: 11. CDR3 residues: CASSVGQPEFPYEQYF. CDR3 DNA sequence: TGTGCCAGCAGTGTGGGACAGCCAGAGTTTCCCTACGAGCAGTACTTC.

In this sample, this clone turned up once. The chain has TRBV7-6 and TRBJ1-1; D remains unclear. The germline V gene has CDR1 SGHVS and CDR2 FNYEAQ. Deletions cut 2 bases from V and 3 bases from J, with 7 bases between. This CDR3 has 13 amino acids. The CDR3 here is CASSLTGDTEAFF. Here the CDR3 DNA reads TGTGCCAGCAGCTTAACCGGGGACACTGAAGCTTTCTTT. The variable domain in full, with the rest retrieved from reference TRBV7-6 and TRBJ1-1, is GAGVSQSPRYKVTKRGQDVALRCDPISGHVSLYWYRQALGQGPEFLTYFNYEAQQDKSGLPNDRFSAERPEGSISTLTIQRTEQRDSAMYRCASSLTGDTEAFFGQGTRLTVV.

The V and J genes are TRBV11-2 and TRBJ2-5; no definite D call. With 1 base removed from V and 2 bases from J, the gap between germline ends came to 8 bases. Per germline, CDR1 SGHAT and CDR2 FQNNGV. The CDR3 consists of 14 residues. The chain's CDR3 is CASSLVVTQETQYF. CDR3 DNA sequence: TGTGCCAGCAGCTTAGTAGTGACACAAGAGACCCAGTACTTC. Based on the CDR3 plus reference TRBV11-2 and TRBJ2-5, the full variable domain is EAGVAQSPRYKIIEKRQSVAFWCNPISGHATLYWYQQILGQGPKLLIQFQNNGVVDDSQLPKDRFSAERLKGVDSTLKIQPAKLEDSAVYLCASSLVVTQETQYFGPGTRLLVL.

The V gene is TRBV7-6, the J gene TRBJ2-5, with D uncertain. CDR1 is SGHVS and CDR2 is FNYEAQ in the germline V gene. The V gene lost 2 bases and the J gene lost 2 bases, with 12 bases spanning the gap. The CDR3 is 15 residues long. The CDR3 DNA reads as TGTGCCAGCAGCTTAAGGTGGTCTTCTCAAGAGACCCAGTACTTC. Translating it yields CASSLRWSSQETQYF.

The rearrangement joins TRBV7-2 to TRBJ1-2; possible D gene TRBD1, 5 bases. The CDR3 spans 15 residues. Deletions cut 7 bases from V and 3 bases from J, with 18 bases between. The germline V gene has CDR1 SGHTA and CDR2 FQGNSA. CDR3 in amino acids: CASTSRGRAHYGYTF. In DNA form, the CDR3 reads TGTGCCAGCACCTCGAGGGGCAGGGCCCACTATGGCTACACCTTC.

This clone came up once. The CDR3 here is CASSLGTGNTIYF. The CDR3 DNA is TGCGCCAGCAGCTTGGGGACTGGAAACACCATATATTTT. The V and J genes are TRBV5-1 and TRBJ1-3; D uncertain. Trimming cost V 0 bases and J 2 bases, with 3 bases left between them. This CDR3 has 13 residues. The V gene's germline CDR1 is SGHRS and CDR2 YFSETQ.

This clone was found a few times. The rearrangement links TRBV29-1 to TRBJ1-2; no reliable D call. With 0 bases removed from V and 8 bases from J, the gap between germline ends came to 10 bases. CDR3 length equals 12 residues. Germline V gives CDR1 SQVTM, CDR2 ANQGSEA. CDR3 DNA sequence: TGCAGCGTTGAAGAGGATGTTGGCGGCTACACCTTC. It codes for CSVEEDVGGYTF.

The V call is TRBV28, the J call TRBJ1-2; D remains ambiguous. Germline V gives CDR1 MDHEN, CDR2 SYDVKM. The V and J ends lost 6 bases and 7 bases respectively, with 15 bases between them. The CDR3 consists of 13 residues. As DNA, the CDR3 is TGTGCCAGCAGCCGTCGTTGGGGTGGTGGCTACACCTTC. It specifies CASSRRWGGGYTF.

The chain employs TRBV29-1 and TRBJ2-5; weak D call: TRBD1 (5 bases). This CDR3 is built from 13 residues. Germline lookup yields CDR1 SQVTM and CDR2 ANQGSEA. The ends were cut back, 3 bases at V and 2 bases at J, with 10 bases in the middle. CDR3 nucleotides: TGCAGCGTTGATAGGACACTTCAAGAGACCCAGTACTTC. Translated: CSVDRTLQETQYF.

The chain combines TRBV30 with TRBJ2-2; a possible D gene is TRBD2 (5 bases). CDR1 is GTSNPN, CDR2 SVGIG, per germline (reference sequence). The CDR3 sequence is 15 residues long. V lost 0 bases to trimming and J lost 7 bases, with 15 bases between them. The chain's CDR3 is CAWSVIGVMGGELFF. CDR3 DNA: TGTGCCTGGAGTGTGATCGGGGTAATGGGCGGGGAGCTGTTTTTT.

The chain combines TRBV9 with TRBJ2-1; 10 positions agree with TRBD2. The CDR3 totals 19 residues. Germline V CDR1 and CDR2: SGDLS, YYNGEE. The V and J ends lost 0 bases and 1 base, in that order; junction bases with no gene match: 10. The CDR3 nucleotides read TGTGCCAGCAGCGTAGGCCCTAGCGGGAGACCTCTGTCCTACAATGAGCAGTTCTTC. It translates to CASSVGPSGRPLSYNEQFF.

V is TRBV5-6 and J is TRBJ1-3; 8 nucleotides align to TRBD1. CDR3 size: 15 residues. Germline CDR1 reads SGHDT; CDR2 reads YYEEEE. Trimming at V came to 4 bases and at J to 0 bases, leaving 3 bases not matched to a gene. The CDR3 sequence is CASSPGTGSGNTIYF. The DNA for the CDR3 is TGTGCCAGCAGCCCCGGGACAGGCTCTGGAAACACCATATATTTT.

This chain links TRBV7-8 with TRBJ1-5; D unresolved. The CDR3 spans 14 residues. Trimming removed 4 bases at V and 3 bases at J, with 10 bases between. CDR1 and CDR2 (germline): SGHVS, FQNEAQ. The CDR3 coding sequence is TGTGCCAGCAGCTCTCCCTATTCCAATCAGCCCCAGCATTTT. Residues: CASSSPYSNQPQHF.

The gene calls are TRBV30 and TRBJ2-7; no clear D. CDR1 and CDR2 (germline): GTSNPN, SVGIG (reference sequence). Trimming removed 5 bases at V and 3 bases at J, with 8 bases between. The CDR3 has 11 amino acids. The CDR3 coding sequence is TGTGCCTGGGGGATCCTCTACGAGCAGTACTTC. Its translation: CAWGILYEQYF. Filled out from reference TRBV30 and TRBJ2-7, the complete variable domain reads SQTIHQWPATLVQPVGSPLSLECTVEGTSNPNLYWYRQAAGRGLQLLFYSVGIGQISSEVPQNLSASRPQDRQFILSSKKLLLSDSGFYLCAWGILYEQYFGPGTRLTVT.

The chain is built from TRBV2 and TRBJ2-5, with TRBD2 matching over 11 bases. The ends lost 7 bases at V and 1 base at J; junction bases unmatched: 8. The CDR3 contains 16 residues. The germline gives CDR1 SNHLY, CDR2 FYNNEI. The DNA of the CDR3 is TGTGCCAGCACCGGGGGACTAGCGGTTATCCAAGAGACCCAGTACTTC. Translated, it gives CASTGGLAVIQETQYF.

The CDR3 is CASSPRVQNNEQFF. Written as DNA, the CDR3 is TGTGCCAGCAGCCCCCGGGTCCAAAACAATGAGCAGTTCTTC. The chain uses TRBV7-9 and TRBJ2-1; no definite D call. The CDR3 extends over 14 amino acids. CDR1 and CDR2 (germline): SEHNR, FQNEAQ (reference sequence). Trimming left V 5 bases short and J 5 bases short, with 13 bases between.

This clone is a singleton in its sample. The rearrangement uses TRBV5-1 and TRBJ2-3; the D is unclear. V was trimmed by 2 bases and J by 5 bases, leaving 12 bases between them. CDR1 SGHRS and CDR2 YFSETQ come from the germline V gene. The CDR3 covers 14 residues. The CDR3: CASSFGPRRDTQYF. CDR3 DNA: TGCGCCAGCAGCTTTGGACCGCGGAGAGATACGCAGTATTTT.

The chain couples TRBV5-4 to TRBJ1-2; weak D call: TRBD1 (5 bases). With 5 bases removed from V and 9 bases from J, the gap between germline ends came to 20 bases. Germline CDR1 and CDR2: SGHNT and YYREEE (reference sequence). This CDR3 contains 14 residues. The CDR3 is CASSPRGRGFSYTF. For the CDR3, the DNA is TGTGCCAGCAGTCCGCGAGGACGGGGGTTCAGCTACACCTTC.

This chain joins TRBV5-1 and TRBJ2-3; 11 nucleotides match TRBD2. The CDR3 loop spans 15 amino acids. The germline CDR1 and CDR2 sequences are SGHRS and YFSETQ. V shed 4 bases, J shed 4 bases, and the junction held 5 bases outside the gene matches. CDR3 DNA sequence: TGCGCCAGCAGCCCCGGGACTAGCGGAGCAGATACGCAGTATTTT. Protein sequence: CASSPGTSGADTQYF.

This rearrangement joins TRBV19 to TRBJ2-3; D is possibly TRBD1 (6 bases). Germline V gene sequence: CDR1 LNHDA, CDR2 SQIVND (reference sequence). The CDR3 runs to 15 residues. The ends were cut back, 3 bases at V and 5 bases at J, with 15 bases in the middle. The CDR3 bases are TGTGCCAGTAGTATCATCACAGGGAAGATAGATACGCAGTATTTT. This encodes CASSIITGKIDTQYF.

V gene TRBV28 combines with J gene TRBJ1-5; D is uncertain. Trimming took off 6 bases at V and 5 bases at J, with 17 bases between the two ends. Germline V gene sequence: CDR1 MDHEN, CDR2 SYDVKM. The CDR3 is 15 amino acids. The CDR3 loop reads CASSLGVRFHQPQHF. For the CDR3, the DNA is TGTGCCAGCAGCCTTGGGGTGAGATTCCATCAGCCCCAGCATTTT.

The chain is built from TRBV19 and TRBJ2-1; 12 bases are a match to TRBD2. Per the germline V gene, CDR1 is LNHDA and CDR2 is SQIVND (reference sequence). With V trimmed by 6 bases and J by 5 bases, 2 bases remained unmatched. There are 14 residues in the CDR3. CDR3 protein: CASRTSGRNNEQFF. The CDR3 nucleotides read TGTGCCAGTAGAACTAGCGGGAGGAACAATGAGCAGTTCTTC.

This chain joins TRBV4-3 and TRBJ1-1; no reliable D call. CDR3 size: 13 residues. V was shortened by 1 base and J by 4 bases, with 7 bases between the two germline ends. CDR1 and CDR2 from the germline V gene are LGHNA and YSLEER. This CDR3 is CASSQGRGTEAFF. The CDR3 DNA is TGCGCCAGCAGCCAAGGAAGAGGCACTGAAGCTTTCTTT.

The V gene is TRBV5-1, the J gene TRBJ2-7, with 9 bases matching TRBD1. Germline CDR1 and CDR2: SGHRS and YFSETQ. There are 14 residues in the CDR3. V shed 1 base and J 2 bases; nucleotides not matched to a gene: 1. As DNA, the CDR3 is TGCGCCAGCAGCTTGTGGACAGGGGCCTACGAGCAGTACTTC. Translating it yields CASSLWTGAYEQYF.

This chain uses TRBV5-6 with TRBJ2-7, with D maybe TRBD2 (6 bases). The CDR3 loop spans 16 amino acids. Germline CDR1 SGHDT, CDR2 YYEEEE. V was cut by 0 bases and J by 2 bases, with 15 bases left in between. The CDR3 protein is CASSLVGAGSAYEQYF. The CDR3 coding sequence is TGTGCCAGCAGCTTGGTAGGGGCCGGGAGCGCCTACGAGCAGTACTTC.

The chain uses TRBV7-9 and TRBJ1-5; tentative D call: TRBD1 (6 bases). Trimming took 4 bases from V and 7 from J, leaving 14 bases between them. The germline V gene has CDR1 SEHNR and CDR2 FQNEAQ (reference sequence). This CDR3 is 14 amino acids long. The CDR3 reads CASSYTGPLQPQHF. The CDR3 nucleotides read TGTGCCAGCAGCTATACAGGGCCCTTACAGCCCCAGCATTTT.

This chain uses TRBV6-5 with TRBJ2-5; weak D call: TRBD1 (5 bases). The ends were cut back, 4 bases at V and 5 bases at J, with 17 bases in the middle. This CDR3 is 15 amino acids long. Germline assignment: CDR1 MNHEY and CDR2 SVGAGI. In DNA, the CDR3 is TGTGCCAGCAGTTGGTCCCTGCCAGGGCGGGAGACCCAGTACTTC. Residues: CASSWSLPGRETQYF.